These T cell receptor beta chains were read from a single sample in a study of cytomegalovirus exposure and HLA in healthy donors. Clones were read by immunoSEQ multiplex PCR, and TCRdb kept only the in-frame ones, dropping some. The sample consists of 120,000 to 150,000 clones, about 83% of them appearing once. The specimen sequenced was PBMCs. The receptors come from a woman in her 30s in good health and CMV-seronegative. CDR3s include the opening cysteine and the closing phenylalanine or tryptophan. A D gene is named only where the DNA matches it firmly. Rows may omit the clone size; those that give it use once, few, many or a size class.

d_gene	v_gene	abundance	len	j_gene	CDR3nt	CDR3aa
TRBD1	TRBV5-1	NA	15	TRBJ1-2	TGCGCCAGCAGCTACGGACAGGGAGGTAACTATGGCTACACCTTC	CASSYGQGGNYGYTF
NA	TRBV7-2	NA	19	TRBJ1-4	TGTGCCAGCAGCCAGAGTCCCCAAAAGCTCAGGGCCTATAATGAAAAACTGTTTTTT	CASSQSPQKLRAYNEKLFF
TRBD1	TRBV5-1	NA	14	TRBJ2-3	TGCGCCAGCAGCCGACAGGGCGGCACAGATACGCAGTATTTT	CASSRQGGTDTQYF
TRBD1	TRBV7-9	NA	15	TRBJ1-4	TGTGCCAGCAGCCGTTGGACAGGGATAGATGAAAAACTGTTTTTT	CASSRWTGIDEKLFF
TRBD1	TRBV5-1	few	14	TRBJ2-7	TGCGCCAGCAGCGTCGGGACAGGGGACTACGAGCAGTACTTC	CASSVGTGDYEQYF
NA	TRBV5-6	NA	15	TRBJ2-2	TGTGCCAGCAGCTTGAACCCCACACCCACCGGGGAGCTGTTTTTT	CASSLNPTPTGELFF
TRBD2	TRBV4-1	once	19	TRBJ2-2	TGCGCCAGCAGCCAAGCCAGACTAGCGGGGGGCCGCAGCACCGGGGAGCTGTTTTTT	CASSQARLAGGRSTGELFF
NA	TRBV10-3	NA	14	TRBJ2-7	TGTGCCATCAGTGAGGTAACAACTTTAGGAGGGCAGTACTTC	CAISEVTTLGGQYF
NA	TRBV7-9	NA	14	TRBJ2-3	TGTGCCAGCAGCTTAACTAGCCCGGCGGATACGCAGTATTTT	CASSLTSPADTQYF
NA	TRBV4-3	NA	15	TRBJ1-2	TGCGCCAGCAGCCAACAAGCTACAGGGAACTATGGCTACACCTTC	CASSQQATGNYGYTF
TRBD1	TRBV5-1	NA	15	TRBJ1-5	TGCGCCAGCAGCTTGGGGGACAGTAGCAATCAGCCCCAGCATTTT	CASSLGDSSNQPQHF
TRBD1	TRBV6-6	NA	13	TRBJ2-7	TGTGCCAGCAGAAGCGGACAGGGGAACGAGCAGTACTTC	CASRSGQGNEQYF
TRBD2	TRBV6-6	NA	15	TRBJ2-5	TGTGCCAGCAGTTACTCGACCGCGGGGGGGGAGACCCAGTACTTC	CASSYSTAGGETQYF